Listed here are 11 T cell receptor beta chains from one sample, sequenced in a study of T cells after yellow fever vaccination. MiXCR was run by TCRdb on the 5' RACE reads, yielding one entry per CDR3 protein. The profile shows about 350,000 distinct CDR3 sequences, 7% to 9% of them singletons. This sample comprised PBMCs, obtained roughly 45 days after the first yellow fever vaccination. The origin of the receptors is a man younger than 30 who received the YFV17D yellow fever vaccine.

This clonotype was seen only a few times. The chain is built from TRBV3-1 and TRBJ2-1; no definite D call. Deletions cut 3 bases from V and 0 bases from J, with 18 bases between. The germline V gene has CDR1 LGHDT and CDR2 YNNKEL (reference sequence). The CDR3 extends over 18 amino acids. CDR3: CASSQGVVSISSYNEQFF. CDR3 sequence (DNA): TGTGCCAGCAGCCAGGGCGTCGTGTCGATAAGCTCCTACAATGAGCAGTTCTTC.

This clonotype appeared a few times. The gene calls are TRBV27 and TRBJ2-7; 11 bases line up with TRBD2. The V and J ends lost 5 bases and 7 bases, in that order; junction bases with no gene match: 10. Germline V gene data show CDR1 as MNHEY and CDR2 as SMNVEV (reference sequence). CDR3 size: 15 residues. The CDR3 sequence is CASSPTGTSGWEQYF. CDR3 DNA sequence: TGTGCCAGCAGTCCAACCGGGACTAGCGGTTGGGAGCAGTACTTC.

The chain links TRBV5-1 to TRBJ2-3; D remains unclear. Trimming left V 2 bases short and J 4 bases short, with 11 bases between. Germline V lookup: CDR1 SGHRS, CDR2 YFSETQ. The CDR3 runs to 14 residues. CDR3 protein: CASSLETNPDTQYF. The CDR3 DNA reads TGCGCCAGCAGCTTAGAGACAAATCCAGATACGCAGTATTTT.

The chain employs TRBV7-3 and TRBJ2-7, with 7 bases identical to TRBD2. The CDR3 is 15 residues long. Per germline, CDR1 SGHTA and CDR2 FQGTGA. The V and J ends lost 5 bases and 0 bases, in that order; junction bases with no gene match: 7. This CDR3 is CASSPGSGGSYEQYF. CDR3 bases: TGTGCCAGCAGCCCAGGTTCGGGGGGCTCCTACGAGCAGTACTTC.

This clonotype was counted many times. The rearrangement uses TRBV12-3 or TRBV12-4 and TRBJ2-3; 12 positions agree with TRBD2. The V and J ends lost 6 bases and 1 base, in that order; junction bases with no gene match: 2. This CDR3 region has 15 residues. The CDR3 reads CASSRTSGGTDTQYF. The CDR3 nucleotides are TGTGCCAGCAGCCGGACTAGCGGGGGCACAGATACGCAGTATTTT.

This clonotype was recorded many times. The chain combines TRBV7-9 with TRBJ1-3; D ambiguous. Trimming pared 2 bases from V and 4 bases from J, leaving 6 bases between. This CDR3 is 13 amino acids long. CDR1 is SEHNR and CDR2 is FQNEAQ in the germline V gene (reference sequence). DNA of the CDR3: TGTGCCAGCAGCTTAAGTCGCGGAAACACCATATATTTT. This encodes CASSLSRGNTIYF.

The chain has TRBV5-1 and TRBJ2-7, with D perhaps given as TRBD1 or TRBD2 (5 bases each). This CDR3 comprises 15 residues. The V end lost 0 bases, the J end lost 7 bases, and 17 bases lay between the germline ends. Germline loops: CDR1 SGHRS, CDR2 YFSETQ. CDR3 residues: CASSLASGGPPEQYF. In DNA, the CDR3 is TGCGCCAGCAGCTTGGCCTCTGGGGGACCCCCTGAGCAGTACTTC.

This clonotype was counted a few times. V usage is TRBV20-1 and J usage is TRBJ1-5, with a weak D call TRBD1 (5 bases). The CDR3 runs to 14 residues. With 6 bases removed from V and 2 bases from J, the gap between germline ends came to 14 bases. Germline values: CDR1 DFQATT, CDR2 SNEGSKA (reference sequence). CDR3 DNA: TGCAGTGCGGGGGATCCGACGGGCAATCAGCCCCAGCATTTT. This sequence encodes CSAGDPTGNQPQHF.

This clonotype was detected many times. The V and J genes are TRBV7-2 and TRBJ2-6; D is uncertain. The CDR3 covers 17 residues. V was pared by 0 bases and J by 1 base, with 10 bases between. CDR1 SGHTA and CDR2 FQGNSA come from the germline V gene. The CDR3 reads CASSLAYLRSGANVLTF. The DNA for the CDR3 is TGTGCCAGCAGCTTAGCGTATTTGAGGTCTGGGGCCAACGTCCTGACTTTC.

The V and J genes are TRBV14 and TRBJ2-5; D might be TRBD1 (7 bases). CDR3 length: 14 amino acids. Germline V gene sequence: CDR1 SGHDN, CDR2 FVKESK. V dropped 5 bases and J dropped 4 bases, with 14 bases sitting between them. CDR3 region: CASSKNRGGETQYF. In DNA, the CDR3 is TGTGCCAGCAGCAAAAACAGGGGAGGAGAGACCCAGTACTTC. Based on the CDR3 plus reference TRBV14 and TRBJ2-5, the full variable domain is EAGVTQFPSHSVIEKGQTVTLRCDPISGHDNLYWYRRVMGKEIKFLLHFVKESKQDESGMPNNRFLAERTGGTYSTLKVQPAELEDSGVYFCASSKNRGGETQYFGPGTRLLVL.

This clonotype was seen a few times. The CDR3 DNA reads as TGTGCCAGTAGTGTGAGGGGGGGCGAGCAGTACTTC. It is translated as CASSVRGGEQYF. The chain carries TRBV19 and TRBJ2-7; tentative D call: TRBD2 (7 bases). The germline V gene has CDR1 LNHDA and CDR2 SQIVND (reference sequence). The CDR3 contains 12 residues. The V gene lost 5 bases and the J gene lost 6 bases, with 11 bases spanning the gap.